The clone carrying this T cell receptor beta chain appeared many times. The CDR3 covers 17 residues. The germline V gene encodes CDR1 SGHTA and CDR2 FQGNSA. V lost 1 base and J lost 2; bases outside the gene matches: 7. The data derive from a study of blood T cells in healthy people across ages. With a J-beta primer mix and a sample-barcoded 5' primer, a second PCR ran roughly 6 to 11 cycles. Every sample gave at least 3 million paired-end reads containing CDR3. TCRdb re-called the 5' RACE reads with MiXCR, one entry per CDR3 protein. This table has around 870,000 distinct CDR3 sequences, around 28% appearing once. No fewer than 7 million PBMCs went into each sample. Each sample yielded at least 6 micrograms of PBMC total RNA.

V and J are TRBV7-2 and TRBJ2-3, with 9 nucleotides matching TRBD2. The specimen was blood. This receptor was taken from a woman older than 75 in good health. The CDR3 protein is CASSLGRGGRDTDTQYF. DNA of the CDR3: TGTGCCAGCAGCTTAGGCCGGGGCGGGAGGGACACAGATACGCAGTATTTT.